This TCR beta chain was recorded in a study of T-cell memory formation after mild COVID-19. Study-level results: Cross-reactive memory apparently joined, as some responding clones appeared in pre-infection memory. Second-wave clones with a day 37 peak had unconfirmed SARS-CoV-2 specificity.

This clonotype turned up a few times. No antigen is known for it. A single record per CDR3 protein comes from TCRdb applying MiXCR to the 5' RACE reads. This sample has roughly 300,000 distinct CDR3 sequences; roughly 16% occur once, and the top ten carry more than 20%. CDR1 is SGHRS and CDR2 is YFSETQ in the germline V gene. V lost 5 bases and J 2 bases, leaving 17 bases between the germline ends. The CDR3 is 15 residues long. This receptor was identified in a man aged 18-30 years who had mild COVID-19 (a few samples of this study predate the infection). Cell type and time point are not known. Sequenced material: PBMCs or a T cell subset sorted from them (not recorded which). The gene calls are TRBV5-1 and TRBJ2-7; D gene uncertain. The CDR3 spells CASRRTSFETYEQYF. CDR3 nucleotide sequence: TGCGCCAGCAGACGCACCTCCTTTGAGACCTACGAGCAGTACTTC.